This entry is about one TCR beta chain. The data were obtained in a study of CD8+CD57+ T cells in acquired aplastic anemia. CD8+CD57+ cell expansion had been shown by flow cytometry in patients chosen for sequencing. Germline V gives CDR1 LNHDA, CDR2 SQIVND (reference sequence). V lost 1 base and J lost 0, with 7 bases in between. The CDR3 runs 14 residues. CDR3 and TCR beta VDJ profiling relied on a genomic DNA template. TCRdb reprocessed the reads with MiXCR, giving one entry per CDR3 protein. The profile covers some 150,000 distinct CDR3 sequences, with about two thirds appearing a single time and 45% to 60% taken by the ten largest.

The chain joins TRBV19 to TRBJ2-7; D may match TRBD1 or TRBD2 (5 bases each). Material: sorted CD4+, CD8+, or CD8+CD57+ T cells (not recorded which) from PBMCs. This sequence was found in a human donor with aplastic anemia. The CDR3 is CASSIGGSSYEQYF. The CDR3 DNA is TGTGCCAGTAGTATAGGGGGGAGCTCCTACGAGCAGTACTTC.